These T cell receptor beta chains were read from a single sample in a study of blood T cell repertoires in COVID-19. Libraries were prepared by immunoSEQ multiplex PCR; TCRdb keeps only in-frame clonotypes and omits some of them. The table shows 250,000 or so clones, with 82% occurring only once. Material: peripheral blood. Every receptor here comes from a woman under 30 with acute or convalescent COVID-19. CDR3s include the opening cysteine and the closing phenylalanine or tryptophan.

j_call | v_call | cdr3_aa
TRBJ1-4 | TRBV5-1 | CASSLGDRVNEKLFF
TRBJ1-1 | TRBV28 | CASSPPGTGWITEAFF
TRBJ1-2 | TRBV12-3/TRBV12-4 | CASSLWLSNGYTF
TRBJ2-1 | TRBV4-3 | CASSQFMVAGVFEQFF
TRBJ1-2 | TRBV7-9 | CASSLEGGGSYGYTF
TRBJ2-3 | TRBV2 | CASSGVTDTQYF
TRBJ2-1 | TRBV11-2 | CASSLAGGPFGDEQFF
TRBJ1-2 | TRBV2 | CASSNLASSGYTF
TRBJ2-1 | TRBV24-1 | CATSSTGFSYNEQFF
TRBJ2-7 | TRBV6-5 | CASSKTGTREQYF
TRBJ2-5 | TRBV19 | CASSTLGGRETQYF
TRBJ2-1 | TRBV9 | CASSVGLSGRDDNEQFF
TRBJ1-1 | TRBV28 | CASSMTGASEAFF
TRBJ1-6 | TRBV27 | CASSLLEVNSPLHF
TRBJ2-7 | TRBV29-1 | CSVSGTESSYEQYF
TRBJ2-5 | TRBV6-5 | CASSKPGQVETQYF
TRBJ2-6 | TRBV27 | CASSLLGQGVSGANVLTF
TRBJ1-5 | TRBV27 | CASSSGQGEVQPQHF
TRBJ2-2 | TRBV7-2 | CASSLSGSGTGELFF
TRBJ2-6 | TRBV29-1 | CSVAAGSGGANVLTF
TRBJ2-1 | TRBV5-4 | CASSLVGVGYNEQFF
TRBJ2-4 | TRBV7-8 | CASSYSPGLARGGAKNIQYF
TRBJ2-2 | TRBV9 | CASSVDSGLAAGELFF
TRBJ1-2 | TRBV5-1 | CASSLAFGQGYGYTF
TRBJ2-5 | TRBV24-1 | CATSDWTSGGETQYF